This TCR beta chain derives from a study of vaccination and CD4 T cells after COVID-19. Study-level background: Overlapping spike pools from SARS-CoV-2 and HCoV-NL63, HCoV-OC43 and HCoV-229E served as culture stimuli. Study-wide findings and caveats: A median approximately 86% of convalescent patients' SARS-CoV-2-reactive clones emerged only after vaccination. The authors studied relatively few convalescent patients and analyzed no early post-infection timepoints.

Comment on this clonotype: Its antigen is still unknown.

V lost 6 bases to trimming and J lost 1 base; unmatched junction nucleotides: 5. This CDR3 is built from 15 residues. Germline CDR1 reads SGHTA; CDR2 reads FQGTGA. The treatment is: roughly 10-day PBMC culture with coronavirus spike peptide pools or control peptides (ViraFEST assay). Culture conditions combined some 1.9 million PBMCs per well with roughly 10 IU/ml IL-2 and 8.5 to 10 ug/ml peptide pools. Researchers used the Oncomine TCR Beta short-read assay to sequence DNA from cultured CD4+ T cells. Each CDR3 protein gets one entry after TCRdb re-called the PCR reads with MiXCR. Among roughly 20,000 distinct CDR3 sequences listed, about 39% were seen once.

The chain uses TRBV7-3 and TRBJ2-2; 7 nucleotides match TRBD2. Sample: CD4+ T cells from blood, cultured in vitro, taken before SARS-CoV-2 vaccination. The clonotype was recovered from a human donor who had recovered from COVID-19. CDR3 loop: CASRPRGGNTGELFF. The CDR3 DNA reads TGTGCCAGCAGACCCCGCGGGGGGAACACCGGGGAGCTGTTTTTT.